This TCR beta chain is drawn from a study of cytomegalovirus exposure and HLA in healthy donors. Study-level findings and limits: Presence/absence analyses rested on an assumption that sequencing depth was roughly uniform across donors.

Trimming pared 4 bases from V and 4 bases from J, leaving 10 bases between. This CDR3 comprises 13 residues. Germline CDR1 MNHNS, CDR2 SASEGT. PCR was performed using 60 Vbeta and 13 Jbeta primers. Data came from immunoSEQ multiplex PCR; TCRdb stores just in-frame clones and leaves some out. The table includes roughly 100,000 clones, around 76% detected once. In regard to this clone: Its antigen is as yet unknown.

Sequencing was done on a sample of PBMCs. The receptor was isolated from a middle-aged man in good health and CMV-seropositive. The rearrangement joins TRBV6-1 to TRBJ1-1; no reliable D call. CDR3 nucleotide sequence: TGTGCCAGCAGTGTAGTAATCCGCACTGAAGCTTTCTTT. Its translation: CASSVVIRTEAFF.